This is a list of T cell receptor beta chains from one sample in a study of identical twins. TCRdb independently ran MiXCR on the 5' RACE reads; one entry per CDR3 protein. This table holds about 570,000 distinct CDR3 sequences, around a tenth found once. The same specimen was also included in a second study, on yellow fever vaccine responses in identical twins.

The sequenced material came from PBMCs. These receptors came from a woman aged 18-29 years in good health. CDR3s include the opening cysteine and the closing phenylalanine or tryptophan. A D gene is named only where the DNA matches it firmly. The size field is filled for only some rows; it gives once, few, many or a size class.

clone_size d_call j_call v_call cdr3_aa cdr3_nt
. . TRBJ2-1 TRBV10-3 CATQGTPVEQFF TGTGCCACTCAAGGGACACCGGTCGAGCAGTTCTTC
once . TRBJ1-6 TRBV11-2 CASSRLDGSVSPLHF TGTGCCAGCAGCCGCCTTGACGGGTCGGTCTCACCCCTCCACTTT
. . TRBJ2-5 TRBV29-1 CSVARKETQYF TGCAGCGTTGCCAGGAAAGAGACCCAGTACTTC
many . TRBJ2-1 TRBV4-2 CASSQVVSNEQFF TGTGCCAGCAGCCAAGTGGTCTCTAATGAGCAGTTCTTC
many . TRBJ2-2 TRBV24-1 CATSDLGPVNTGELFF TGTGCCACCAGTGATTTAGGGCCAGTGAACACCGGGGAGCTGTTTTTT
many . TRBJ1-4 TRBV28 CASSSSTPSHEKLFF TGTGCCAGCAGTTCCTCGACGCCTTCCCATGAAAAACTGTTTTTT
many . TRBJ2-5 TRBV7-2 CASSEPSNQETQYF TGTGCCAGCAGCGAACCTAGTAACCAGGAGACCCAGTACTTC
. . TRBJ2-3 TRBV5-1 CASTPGGGTTDTQYF TGCGCCAGCACCCCAGGCGGAGGGACGACAGATACGCAGTATTTT
. TRBD1 TRBJ1-5 TRBV5-4 CASSAGGGQPQHF TGTGCCAGCAGCGCAGGGGGGGGACAGCCCCAGCATTTT
many TRBD1 TRBJ1-5 TRBV12-3/TRBV12-4 CASSSGTGLQPQHF TGTGCCAGCAGCTCCGGGACAGGGCTTCAGCCCCAGCATTTT
few . TRBJ1-6 TRBV7-9 CASSREGGENSPLHF TGTGCCAGCAGCCGAGAGGGGGGCGAGAATTCACCCCTCCACTTT
. . TRBJ2-1 TRBV7-3 CASSLQGSPYNEQFF TGTGCCAGCAGCTTACAGGGGTCACCCTACAATGAGCAGTTCTTC
few TRBD1 TRBJ2-1 TRBV5-5 CASSQDRESYNEQFF TGTGCCAGCAGCCAGGACAGGGAGTCCTACAATGAGCAGTTCTTC
. TRBD2 TRBJ2-3 TRBV5-4 CASSFRLREGRDTQYF TGTGCCAGCAGCTTCCGTTTGCGGGAGGGCCGCGATACGCAGTATTTT
few . TRBJ2-5 TRBV7-9 CASSLDIRGSKETQYF TGTGCCAGCAGCTTAGATATCCGGGGGTCCAAAGAGACCCAGTACTTC
few TRBD1 TRBJ2-1 TRBV7-8 CASSLGTEKDNEQFF TGTGCCAGCAGCTTGGGGACAGAAAAGGACAATGAGCAGTTCTTC
few TRBD1 TRBJ2-1 TRBV25-1 CASNSDRGIYNEQFF TGTGCCAGCAACTCAGACAGGGGAATCTACAATGAGCAGTTCTTC
. TRBD2 TRBJ2-1 TRBV4-3 CASSLGLAESSYNEQFF TGCGCCAGCAGCCTAGGACTAGCGGAAAGCTCCTACAATGAGCAGTTCTTC
many TRBD2 TRBJ2-1 TRBV12-3/TRBV12-4 CASNPGLPYNEQFF TGTGCCAGCAACCCGGGACTACCCTACAATGAGCAGTTCTTC
few TRBD2 TRBJ2-7 TRBV12-3/TRBV12-4 CASNERGASYEQYF TGTGCCAGCAACGAGCGGGGGGCCTCCTACGAGCAGTACTTC
many . TRBJ2-3 TRBV5-1 CASSLGGTTDTQYF TGCGCCAGCAGCCTAGGGGGGACTACAGATACGCAGTATTTT
. . TRBJ2-1 TRBV20-1 CSASLTRDVEQFF TGCAGTGCTAGCCTAACCCGGGACGTCGAGCAGTTCTTC
. . TRBJ2-1 TRBV23-1 CASKTPRTAVLVSYNEQFF TGCGCCAGCAAAACCCCTAGGACAGCCGTTTTAGTGTCCTACAATGAGCAGTTCTTC